The 6 T cell receptor beta chains below all came from one sample that was sequenced in a study of cytotoxic CD8 clonotypes in ibrutinib-treated CLL. Libraries were prepared by immunoSEQ multiplex PCR; TCRdb keeps only in-frame clonotypes and omits some of them. The table includes some 200,000 clones, 72% detected once. The material was PBMCs, obtained after 24 months of ibrutinib treatment. The receptors originated from a human donor with chronic lymphocytic leukemia.

V usage is TRBV10-3 and J usage is TRBJ1-1; D is undetermined. The CDR3 has 14 amino acids. Trimming shortened V by 4 bases and J by 1 base, and 10 bases separated the two germline ends. CDR1 and CDR2 (germline): ENHRY, SYGVKD. CDR3: CAISVSGGNTEAFF. Written as DNA, the CDR3 is TGTGCCATCAGTGTATCGGGAGGGAACACTGAAGCTTTCTTT.

The chain uses TRBV15 and TRBJ2-7, with TRBD2 matching 10 bases. The junction had 6 bases not matched to a gene; V was cut back by 4 bases and J by 3 bases. This CDR3 has 15 residues. Germline V gene lookup returns CDR1 LNHNV and CDR2 YYDKDF (reference sequence). The CDR3 DNA follows: TGTGCCACCAGCATTCCGAGCGGGAGGGACTACGAGCAGTACTTC. Translation: CATSIPSGRDYEQYF.

The rearrangement links TRBV5-1 to TRBJ1-2, with TRBD1 identical over 7 bases. The CDR3 length is 15 residues. Germline values: CDR1 SGHRS, CDR2 YFSETQ. V was pared by 2 bases and J by 3 bases, with 7 bases of the junction left unmatched. This CDR3 reads CASSFEWDRDYGYTF. The CDR3 DNA follows: TGCGCCAGCAGCTTCGAGTGGGACAGAGACTATGGCTACACCTTC.

CDR3: CASSPRTSVTAGELFF. The CDR3 DNA reads as TGTGCCAGCAGCCCAAGGACTAGCGTTACAGCCGGGGAGCTGTTTTTT. The chain carries TRBV7-2 and TRBJ2-2; 9 bases match TRBD2. CDR1 is SGHTA and CDR2 is FQGNSA in the germline V gene. The CDR3 runs 16 residues. Trimming removed 5 bases from V and 6 bases from J; junction bases left unmatched: 10.

The chain uses TRBV19 and TRBJ2-3; TRBD2 is a possible D gene (6 bases). V was cut by 7 bases and J by 6 bases, with 17 bases left in between. CDR3 length: 14 residues. Per the germline V gene, CDR1 is LNHDA and CDR2 is SQIVND (reference sequence). For the CDR3, the DNA is TGTGCCAGTATGGGGAGGAGGGCCGGGGATACGCAGTATTTT. Translating it yields CASMGRRAGDTQYF.

This chain joins TRBV30 and TRBJ1-5; the D is unclear. CDR1 is GTSNPN, CDR2 SVGIG, per germline (reference sequence). The CDR3 consists of 14 residues. V was cut by 8 bases and J by 3 bases, with 17 bases left in between. In nucleotides, the CDR3 is TGTGCCCCCAGTGAGCGGCCGCACAATCAGCCCCAGCATTTT. Protein: CAPSERPHNQPQHF.